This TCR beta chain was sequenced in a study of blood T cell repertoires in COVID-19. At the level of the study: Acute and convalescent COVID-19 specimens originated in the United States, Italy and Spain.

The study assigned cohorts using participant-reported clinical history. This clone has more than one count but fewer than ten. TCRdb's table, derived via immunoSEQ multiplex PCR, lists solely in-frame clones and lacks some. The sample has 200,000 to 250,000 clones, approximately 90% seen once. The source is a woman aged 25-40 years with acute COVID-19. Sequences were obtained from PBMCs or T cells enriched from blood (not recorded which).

The CDR3 protein is CASSLGGQGGGYTF. DNA for the CDR3: TGTGCCAGCAGCTTAGGGGGACAGGGAGGTGGCTACACCTTC. The chain uses TRBV7-2 and TRBJ1-2; 9 positions match TRBD1. CDR1 is SGHTA and CDR2 is FQGNSA in the germline V gene. J was trimmed by 7 bases and V by 1 base; bases with no gene match: 4. This CDR3 spans 14 amino acids.